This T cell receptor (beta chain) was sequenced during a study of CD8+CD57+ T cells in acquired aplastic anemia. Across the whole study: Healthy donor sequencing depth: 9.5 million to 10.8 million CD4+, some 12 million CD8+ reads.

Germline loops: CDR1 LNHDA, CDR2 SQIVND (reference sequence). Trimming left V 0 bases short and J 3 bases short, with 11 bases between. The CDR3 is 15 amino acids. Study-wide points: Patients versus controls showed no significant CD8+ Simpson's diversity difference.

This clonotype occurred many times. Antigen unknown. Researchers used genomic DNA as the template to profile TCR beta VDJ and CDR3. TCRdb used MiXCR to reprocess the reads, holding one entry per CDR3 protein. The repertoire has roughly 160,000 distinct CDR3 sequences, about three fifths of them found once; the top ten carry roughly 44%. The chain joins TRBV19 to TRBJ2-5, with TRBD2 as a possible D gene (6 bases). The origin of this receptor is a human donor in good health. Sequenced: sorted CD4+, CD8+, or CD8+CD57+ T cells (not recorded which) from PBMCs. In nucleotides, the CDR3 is TGTGCCAGTAGTATAGAGCTAGGGGAGGAAGAGACCCAGTACTTC. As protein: CASSIELGEEETQYF.